The rows below give T cell receptor beta chains drawn from one sample of a study of shared clonotypes between healthy human individuals. The data were produced by immunoSEQ multiplex PCR, yet TCRdb's version contains in-frame clones alone and is incomplete. This table holds 2 million to 2.5 million clones, approximately 94% found once. The sequencing input was naive CD8+ T cells from PBMCs. These TCRs come from a man between 18 and 35 years old in good health. Some clones in this sample may be carry-over from other donors' samples. Each CDR3 is given with its conserved first and last residue.

v_gene | CDR3aa
TRBV27 | CASSLSIGELFF
TRBV15 | CATSRAGHEQYF
TRBV10-3 | CAISESKGTSGSTDTQYF
TRBV27 | CASSSQYNEKLFF
TRBV9 | CASSTGDEQFF
TRBV5-1 | CASSLAGTYEQYF
TRBV21-1 | CASSPGGRRNEKLFF
TRBV27 | CASSLRGGETQYF
TRBV19 | CASRRTVSTEAFF
TRBV7-9 | CASSRKGQGPTDTQYF
TRBV27 | CASSSGQHHNEKLFF
TRBV4-3 | CASSQTGGYGYTF
TRBV28 | CASSSRGYSNQPQHF
TRBV29-1 | CSVPVGPGPAGELFF
TRBV29-1 | CSARIGGQPGETQYF
TRBV5-1 | CASARGPQPDNQPQHF
TRBV19 | CASSMFGDYEQYF
TRBV15 | CATSRDRGEAGANVLTF
TRBV2 | CASTTGDYYGYTF
TRBV9 | CASSVGLSSGINNEQFF
TRBV5-1 | CASSLDFLSSYNEQFF
TRBV27 | CASSGKRVSSYNEQFF
TRBV15 | CATSGGIVQETQYF
TRBV19 | CASSILGGEPGAWPQHF
TRBV15 | CATSRRGETQYF
TRBV13 | CASSFRHRDGAKNIQYF
TRBV21-1 | CGQRRGWKTQYF
TRBV7-8 | CASNLVFAYEQYF
TRBV29-1 | CSAGGTGGPPSYGYTF
TRBV7-6 | CASSLGAGPNTGELFF
TRBV6-1 | CASSEAGVNTEAFF
TRBV7-9 | CASSLGQGAMGETQYF
TRBV7-8 | CASSFTSGANVLTF
TRBV6-1 | CAGGANNYGYTF
TRBV28 | CASSPGTSGMPEQYF
TRBV2 | CASSDGITMGAWVYNEQFF
TRBV4-3 | CASSRLTGTGVGNTIYF
TRBV11-3 | CASSSPSEREPYTQYF
TRBV7-2 | CASSWTSGSYEQYF
TRBV5-5 | CASSQQRAGKGAF
TRBV5-1 | CASSIQGAETEAFF
TRBV4-3 | CASSQGTSGRYEQYF
TRBV27 | CASSTRQGNNSPLHF